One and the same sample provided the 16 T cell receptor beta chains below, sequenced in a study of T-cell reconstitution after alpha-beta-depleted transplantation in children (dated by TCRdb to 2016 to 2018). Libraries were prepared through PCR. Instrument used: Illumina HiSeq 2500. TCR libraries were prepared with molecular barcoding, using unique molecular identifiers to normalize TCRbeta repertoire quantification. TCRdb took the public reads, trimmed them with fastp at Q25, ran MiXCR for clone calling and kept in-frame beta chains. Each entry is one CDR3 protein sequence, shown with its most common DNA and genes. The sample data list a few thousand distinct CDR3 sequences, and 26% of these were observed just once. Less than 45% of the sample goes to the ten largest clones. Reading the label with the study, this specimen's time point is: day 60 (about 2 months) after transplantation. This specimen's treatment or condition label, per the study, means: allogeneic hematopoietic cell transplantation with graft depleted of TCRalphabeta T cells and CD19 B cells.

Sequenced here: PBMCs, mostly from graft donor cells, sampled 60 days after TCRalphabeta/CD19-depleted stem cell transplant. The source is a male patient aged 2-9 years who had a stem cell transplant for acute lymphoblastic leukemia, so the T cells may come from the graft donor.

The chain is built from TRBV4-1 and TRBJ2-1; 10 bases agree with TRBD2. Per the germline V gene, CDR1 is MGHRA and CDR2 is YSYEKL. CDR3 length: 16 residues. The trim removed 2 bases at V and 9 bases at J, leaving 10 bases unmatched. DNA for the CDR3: TGCGCCAGCAGCCAAACAAGCGGGGGGGCCGTAGGTGAGCAGTTCTTC. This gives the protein CASSQTSGGAVGEQFF.

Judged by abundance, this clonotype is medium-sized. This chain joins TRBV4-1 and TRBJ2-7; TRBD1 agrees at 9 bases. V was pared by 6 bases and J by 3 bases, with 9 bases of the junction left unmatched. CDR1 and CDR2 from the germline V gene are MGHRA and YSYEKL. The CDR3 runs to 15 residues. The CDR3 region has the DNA TGCGCCAGCAGACATCCGGGACAGGGTATCTACGAGCAGTACTTC. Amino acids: CASRHPGQGIYEQYF.

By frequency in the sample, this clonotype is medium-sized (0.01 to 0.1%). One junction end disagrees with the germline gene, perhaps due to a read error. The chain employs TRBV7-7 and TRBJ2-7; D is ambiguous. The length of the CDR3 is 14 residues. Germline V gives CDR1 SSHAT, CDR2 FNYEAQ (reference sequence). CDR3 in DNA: TGTGCTAGCAGCGAAAAGACCGGAGTCTACGAGCAGTACTTC. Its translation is CASSEKTGVYEQYF.

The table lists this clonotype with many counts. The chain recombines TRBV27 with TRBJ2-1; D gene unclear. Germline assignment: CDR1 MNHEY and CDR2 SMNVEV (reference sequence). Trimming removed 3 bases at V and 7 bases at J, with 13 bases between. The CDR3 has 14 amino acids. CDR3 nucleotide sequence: TGTGCCAGCAGTTTTCGTCGGACGTCTAATGAGCAGTTCTTC. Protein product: CASSFRRTSNEQFF.

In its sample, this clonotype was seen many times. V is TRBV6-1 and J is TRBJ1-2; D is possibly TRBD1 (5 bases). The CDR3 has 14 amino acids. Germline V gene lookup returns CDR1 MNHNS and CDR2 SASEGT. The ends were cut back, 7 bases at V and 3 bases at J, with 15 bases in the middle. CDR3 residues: CASTPGGWDYGYTF. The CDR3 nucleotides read TGTGCCAGCACCCCGGGGGGTTGGGACTATGGCTACACCTTC.

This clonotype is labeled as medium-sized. CDR3 sequence: CASSTPGTVFGYTF. CDR3 DNA: TGTGCCAGCAGCACACCCGGGACAGTCTTTGGCTACACCTTC. V gene TRBV3-1 combines with J gene TRBJ1-2, with 7 bases that match TRBD1. After removal of 5 bases from V and 7 bases from J, the junction contained 10 bases not matched to a gene. Germline CDR1 is LGHDT and CDR2 is YNNKEL (reference sequence). The CDR3 is 14 amino acids.

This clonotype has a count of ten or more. The chain's CDR3 is CASSLIMGGGEQYF. DNA for the CDR3: TGTGCCAGCAGCTTGATCATGGGGGGCGGCGAGCAGTACTTC. The genes are TRBV5-8 and TRBJ2-7, with D possibly being TRBD1 or TRBD2 (6 bases each). Germline V CDR1 and CDR2: SGHTS, YDEGEE. The V end was cut by 1 base, the J end by 6 bases, with 14 bases between. This CDR3 is 14 amino acids long.

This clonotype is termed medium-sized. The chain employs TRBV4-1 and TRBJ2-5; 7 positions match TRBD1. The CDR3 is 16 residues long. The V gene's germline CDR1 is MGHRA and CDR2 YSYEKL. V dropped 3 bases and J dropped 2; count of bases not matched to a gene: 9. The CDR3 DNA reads TGCGCCAGCAGCCAGACCCCGGGACAGAAACAAGAGACCCAGTACTTC. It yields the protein CASSQTPGQKQETQYF.

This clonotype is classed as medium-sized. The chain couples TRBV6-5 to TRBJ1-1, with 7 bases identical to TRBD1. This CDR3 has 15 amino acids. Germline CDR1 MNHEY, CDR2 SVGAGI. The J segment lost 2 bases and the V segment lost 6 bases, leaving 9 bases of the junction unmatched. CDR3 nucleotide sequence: TGTGCCAGCAGCATCCAGAGGGGGCAAAACACTGAAGCTTTCTTT. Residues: CASSIQRGQNTEAFF.

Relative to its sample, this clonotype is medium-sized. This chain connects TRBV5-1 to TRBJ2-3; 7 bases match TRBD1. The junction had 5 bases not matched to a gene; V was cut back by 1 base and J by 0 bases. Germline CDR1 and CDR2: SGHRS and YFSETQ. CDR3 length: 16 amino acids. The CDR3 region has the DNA TGCGCCAGCAGCTTGCAAGGGGGCGGGAGCACAGATACGCAGTATTTT. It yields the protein CASSLQGGGSTDTQYF. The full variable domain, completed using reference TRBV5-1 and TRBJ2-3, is KAGVTQTPRYLIKTRGQQVTLSCSPISGHRSVSWYQQTPGQGLQFLFEYFSETQRNKGNFPGRFSGRQFSNSRSEMNVSTLELGDSALYLCASSLQGGGSTDTQYFGPGTRLTVL.

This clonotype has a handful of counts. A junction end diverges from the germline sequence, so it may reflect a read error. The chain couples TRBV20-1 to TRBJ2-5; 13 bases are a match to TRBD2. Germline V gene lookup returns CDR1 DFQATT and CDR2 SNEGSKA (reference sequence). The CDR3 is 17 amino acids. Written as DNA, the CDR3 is TGCTGTGCTGAGATCTGGACTAGCGGGAGTACTACAGGGACCCAGTACTTC. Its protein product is CCAEIWTSGSTTGTQYF.

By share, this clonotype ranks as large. CDR3 DNA: TGTGCCAGCAGCTTAGAAGCCGGGACTGAGAACACCGGGGAGCTGTTTTTT. Translation gives CASSLEAGTENTGELFF. V usage is TRBV7-9 and J usage is TRBJ2-2, with D maybe TRBD2 (6 bases). This CDR3 is built from 17 residues. Per the germline V gene, CDR1 is SEHNR and CDR2 is FQNEAQ (reference sequence). V was pared by 1 base and J by 1 base, with 13 bases between.

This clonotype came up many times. CDR3 DNA: TGTGCCAGCAGTTCTCCTCTAGGGGGTAATTCACCCCTCCACTTT. It specifies CASSSPLGGNSPLHF. The J gene is TRBJ1-6, the V gene TRBV28; D might be TRBD1 (6 bases). The germline V gene encodes CDR1 MDHEN and CDR2 SYDVKM. Trimming took 4 bases from V and 6 from J, leaving 13 bases between them. This CDR3 has 15 amino acids.

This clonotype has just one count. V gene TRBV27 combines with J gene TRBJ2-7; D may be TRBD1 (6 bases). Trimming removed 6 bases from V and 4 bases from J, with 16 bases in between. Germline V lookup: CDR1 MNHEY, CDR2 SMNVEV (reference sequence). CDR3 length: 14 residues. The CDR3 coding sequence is TGTGCCAGCAGCCCCGGGACATCGCTATACGAGCAGTACTTC. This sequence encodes CASSPGTSLYEQYF.

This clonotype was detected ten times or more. CDR3 sequence (DNA): TGCGCCAGCAGCTTGGGGGTCCTTTATGGCTACACCTTC. Translation gives CASSLGVLYGYTF. The chain employs TRBV5-1 and TRBJ1-2; D is unclear. Germline V gives CDR1 SGHRS, CDR2 YFSETQ. Trimming cost V 0 bases and J 5 bases, with 8 bases left between them. There are 13 residues in the CDR3.

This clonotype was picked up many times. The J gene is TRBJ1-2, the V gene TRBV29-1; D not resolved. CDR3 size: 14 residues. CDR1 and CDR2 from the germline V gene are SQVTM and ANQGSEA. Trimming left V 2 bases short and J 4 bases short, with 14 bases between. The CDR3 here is CSVERRGSAYGYTF. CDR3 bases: TGCAGCGTTGAAAGGCGGGGTTCGGCCTATGGCTACACCTTC.